Listed below are T cell receptor beta chains from one sample, sequenced in a study of T cell repertoires in ileal Crohn's disease. TCRdb keeps only in-frame clones here, not all; method: immunoSEQ multiplex PCR. Found here are 30,000 to 35,000 clones, about four fifths of them singletons; the top ten hold under 20%. Sequencing was carried out using ileal tissue. These receptors were obtained from an adult with Crohn's disease. Each CDR3 is given with its conserved first and last residue. A D gene is named only where the DNA matches it firmly. A row's size may be missing; if present it is once, few, many or a size class.

>.|TRBJ1-6|TRBV27|TRBD1
CASSSRDRSLSSPLHF
TGTGCCAGCAGTTCACGGGACAGGTCCCTTAGTTCACCCCTCCACTTT
>.|TRBJ1-5|TRBV30|.
CAWSPWPGDWVQPQHF
TGTGCCTGGAGTCCTTGGCCAGGGGATTGGGTTCAGCCCCAGCATTTT
>.|TRBJ2-7|TRBV9|.
CASSTEPLREQYF
TGTGCCAGCAGCACCGAACCCCTGAGGGAGCAGTACTTC
>.|TRBJ2-7|TRBV2|.
CASRLLGSSGYEQYF
TGTGCCAGCAGACTTCTAGGTTCAAGTGGTTACGAGCAGTACTTC
>.|TRBJ1-4|TRBV5-4|.
CASSLSGGTNEKLFF
TGTGCCAGCAGCTTGAGCGGGGGCACTAATGAAAAACTGTTTTTT
>.|TRBJ1-1|TRBV7-2|.
CASSSFLAGGTEAFF
TGTGCCAGCAGCTCCTTTTTAGCCGGGGGAACTGAAGCTTTCTTT
>.|TRBJ2-1|TRBV4-2|.
CASGTDTGGAHNEQFF
TGTGCCAGCGGGACGGATACAGGGGGGGCCCACAATGAGCAGTTCTTC
>few|TRBJ1-1|TRBV6-1|.
CASSLQMNTEAFF
TGTGCCAGCAGCCTTCAGATGAACACTGAAGCTTTCTTT
>few|TRBJ2-2|TRBV6-1|.
CASSPRRGVTGELFF
TGTGCCAGCAGCCCTCGCAGGGGGGTAACCGGGGAGCTGTTTTTT
>few|TRBJ1-2|TRBV15|TRBD1
CATSRDARTGEVIGYTF
TGTGCCACCAGCAGAGATGCGCGGACAGGGGAAGTGATCGGCTACACCTTC
>.|TRBJ2-5|TRBV7-9|.
CASSLVLAPEETQYF
TGTGCCAGCAGCTTAGTATTGGCGCCGGAGGAGACCCAGTACTTC
>.|TRBJ2-5|TRBV6-5|.
CASSYAETQYF
TGTGCCAGCAGTTACGCGGAGACCCAGTACTTC
>once|TRBJ2-2|TRBV12-5|TRBD2
CASGLTLSAGGNTGELFF
TGTGCTAGTGGTTTGACCCTCTCAGCGGGAGGGAACACCGGGGAGCTGTTTTTT
>.|TRBJ1-1|TRBV6-6|.
CASRPTGVRAFF
TGTGCCAGCAGACCTACGGGTGTCCGAGCTTTCTTT
>once|TRBJ2-5|TRBV11-3|TRBD2
CASSPSGGAQETQYF
TGTGCCAGCAGCCCTAGCGGGGGAGCCCAAGAGACCCAGTACTTC
>.|TRBJ2-5|TRBV5-4|.
CASSPGRGTPGETQYF
TGTGCCAGCAGCCCAGGGCGGGGAACGCCAGGGGAGACCCAGTACTTC
>.|TRBJ2-5|TRBV4-3|TRBD2
CASSQTIGGGRETQYF
TGCGCCAGCAGCCAAACTATCGGGGGGGGACGGGAGACCCAGTACTTC
>.|TRBJ2-7|TRBV6-5|.
CAARRGPYEQYF
TGTGCCGCAAGACGAGGGCCCTACGAGCAGTACTTC
>.|TRBJ2-7|TRBV5-5|TRBD2
CASSATSGGYEQYF
TGTGCCAGCAGCGCAACTAGCGGAGGTTACGAGCAGTACTTC
>.|TRBJ2-1|TRBV11-3|TRBD2
CASSPGTSGKPPYNEQFF
TGTGCCAGCAGTCCCGGGACTAGCGGGAAGCCCCCCTACAATGAGCAGTTCTTC
>.|TRBJ2-7|TRBV4-1|TRBD2
CASSQELAGAYEQYF
TGCGCCAGCAGCCAAGAACTAGCGGGAGCCTACGAGCAGTACTTC
>.|TRBJ2-4|TRBV25-1|TRBD2
CASSEGGIRYF
TGTGCCAGCAGTGAGGGGGGGATTCGGTACTTC
>.|TRBJ2-7|TRBV19|TRBD1
CASSSYVDRERHEQYF
TGTGCCAGTAGTAGCTATGTGGACAGGGAGAGGCACGAGCAGTACTTC
>.|TRBJ1-2|TRBV6-5|.
CASRGASRSYGWTF
TGTGCCAGCAGGGGGGCCTCGAGGAGCTATGGCTGGACCTTC
>.|TRBJ1-2|TRBV7-9|.
CASSLGAGPYGYTF
TGTGCCAGCAGCTTAGGAGCAGGCCCGTATGGCTACACCTTC
>.|TRBJ2-7|TRBV7-2|TRBD2
CASSLVPGLAGSGYEQYF
TGTGCCAGCAGCTTAGTGCCGGGACTAGCGGGGTCTGGTTACGAGCAGTACTTC
>.|TRBJ1-2|TRBV5-6|.
CASSYDSSANYGYTF
TGTGCCAGCAGCTATGACAGCTCTGCTAACTATGGCTACACCTTC
>.|TRBJ2-7|TRBV7-2|.
CASSLDARTEQYF
TGTGCCAGCAGCTTAGACGCTAGAACCGAGCAGTACTTC
>medium-sized|TRBJ2-1|TRBV10-3|TRBD1
CAISEGQGAYEQFF
TGTGCCATCAGTGAGGGACAGGGGGCCTATGAGCAGTTCTTC
>few|TRBJ1-2|TRBV7-2|.
CASSLTGSYGYTF
TGTGCCAGCAGCTTAACAGGGAGCTATGGCTACACCTTC
>.|TRBJ1-2|TRBV4-2|.
CASSQAKRFGRADGYTF
TGTGCCAGCAGCCAAGCAAAGCGTTTTGGCAGGGCGGATGGCTACACCTTC